This is a list of T cell receptor beta chains from one sample in a study of T cells after yellow fever vaccination. TCRdb re-derived calls from the 5' RACE reads in MiXCR, one entry per CDR3 protein. The sample shows hundreds of thousands of distinct CDR3 sequences, approximately 13% of them seen only once. The sequenced sample was PBMCs, obtained on the day of the yellow fever booster vaccination. All receptors come from a man aged 30 to 39 who received the YFV17D yellow fever vaccine. CDR3s include the opening cysteine and the closing phenylalanine or tryptophan. D genes are given only for firm matches. Clone size, where shown, is once, few, many, or a class for clones that have expanded.

TRBV25-1,TRBJ2-5,few,TRBD2,TGTGCCAGCAGTTTCCCTAGCGGGTTCCAAGAGACCCAGTACTTC,CASSFPSGFQETQYF
TRBV5-5,TRBJ1-2,NA,NA,TGTGCCAGCAGCTTCGGCTCTGGGGGCTACACCTTC,CASSFGSGGYTF
TRBV10-1,TRBJ2-7,many,TRBD1,TGCGCCAGCAGTGAGTTTGGACAGGGGGGCGAGCAGTACTTC,CASSEFGQGGEQYF
TRBV12-3/TRBV12-4,TRBJ2-1,few,TRBD2,TGTGCCGTCAGCGGGAGTGGCAATGAGCAGTTCTTC,CAVSGSGNEQFF
TRBV3-1,TRBJ2-2,many,NA,TGTGCCAGCAGACGCACAGGGAGGACCGGGGAGCTGTTTTTT,CASRRTGRTGELFF
TRBV5-1,TRBJ2-6,NA,NA,TGCGCCAGCAGCTTGAATTGGGCTGGGGCCAACGTCCTGACTTTC,CASSLNWAGANVLTF
TRBV2,TRBJ1-1,NA,NA,TGTGCCAGCAGTGGGGGGGGGCTTGGCACTGAAGCTTTCTTT,CASSGGGLGTEAFF
TRBV11-2,TRBJ2-5,few,NA,TGTGCCAGCAGCTTAGCGGCGGGCGCGGGGACCCAGTACTTC,CASSLAAGAGTQYF
TRBV5-1,TRBJ2-1,NA,NA,TGCGCCAGCAGCTCGTCCCGGGCTTCCCTCCGTTCCTACAATGAGCAGTTCTTC,CASSSSRASLRSYNEQFF
TRBV30,TRBJ2-7,NA,TRBD1,TGTGCCGGCTACAGGGGTTCTGGCGAGCAGTACTTC,CAGYRGSGEQYF
TRBV24-1,TRBJ2-2,NA,NA,TGTGCCACCAGTGTTGCCGACAGTCCCACCGGGGAGCTGTTTTTT,CATSVADSPTGELFF
TRBV28,TRBJ2-3,NA,TRBD1,TGTGCCAGCAGACCCGGGACAGGGTCAGATACGCAGTATTTT,CASRPGTGSDTQYF
TRBV12-3/TRBV12-4,TRBJ2-7,many,TRBD2,TGTGCCAGCAGTTTACTAGCGGGCTACGAGCAGTACTTC,CASSLLAGYEQYF
TRBV12-3/TRBV12-4,TRBJ2-7,few,TRBD2,TGTGCCAGCACGGTAGCGGGAGCCTACGAGCAGTACTTC,CASTVAGAYEQYF
TRBV7-6,TRBJ2-6,few,TRBD2,TGTGCCAGCAGCCCCCGTGGGGGGGGGTTTGGGGCCAACGTCCTGACTTTC,CASSPRGGGFGANVLTF
TRBV11-2,TRBJ2-1,few,TRBD2,TGTGCCAGCAGCGAAGGACTAGCGGGAGTTAGTGAGCAGTTCTTC,CASSEGLAGVSEQFF
TRBV2,TRBJ2-3,once,TRBD2,TGTGCCAGCCAACCGGGAGGTGCGCAGTATTTT,CASQPGGAQYF
TRBV5-6,TRBJ2-2,few,NA,TGTGCCAGCAGCCTGTTACTGGGGGAGCTGTTTTTT,CASSLLLGELFF
TRBV5-1,TRBJ2-1,few,TRBD2,TGCGCCAGCCACTGGGGGGGAAGCTCCTACAATGAGCAGTTCTTC,CASHWGGSSYNEQFF
TRBV5-1,TRBJ2-1,NA,TRBD2,TGCGCCAGCATCGATTCCTCCGGGACTAATAATGAGCAGTTCTTC,CASIDSSGTNNEQFF
TRBV7-2,TRBJ2-2,NA,TRBD2,TGTGCCAGCAGCCGACTAGCGGGGTCAGCTGACGGGGAGCTGTTTTTT,CASSRLAGSADGELFF
TRBV18,TRBJ2-4,NA,NA,TGTGCCAGCTCACCACTCCCAGGGGTTGCCAAAAACATTCAGTACTTC,CASSPLPGVAKNIQYF
TRBV12-3/TRBV12-4,TRBJ2-1,few,NA,TGTGCCAGCAGTACATTTGGAGAGCAGTTCTTC,CASSTFGEQFF
TRBV19,TRBJ2-1,NA,NA,TGTGCCAGTAGTATCTCTCTCCGGCCGAACAATGAGCAGTTCTTC,CASSISLRPNNEQFF
TRBV19,TRBJ2-1,few,TRBD2,TGTGCCAGTAGTCCACTTAGCGGGATTGAGCAGTTCTTC,CASSPLSGIEQFF
TRBV5-5,TRBJ2-3,few,NA,TGTGCCAGCCACGGAGAGAAGCGCACAGATACGCAGTATTTT,CASHGEKRTDTQYF
TRBV6-5,TRBJ1-4,NA,NA,TGTGCCAGCGGCCGTGTTGAAAAACTGTTTTTT,CASGRVEKLFF
TRBV6-1,TRBJ1-1,few,NA,TGTGCCAGCCGGGTGGACAGACGGAACACTGAAGCTTTCTTT,CASRVDRRNTEAFF
TRBV3-1,TRBJ1-5,NA,NA,TGTGCCACCAGCCAAGACGCTGGGGGCAATCAGCCCCAGCATTTT,CATSQDAGGNQPQHF
TRBV3-1,TRBJ2-2,NA,NA,TGTGCCAGCAGCCGTCCGTCTATTGGGGAGCTGTTTTTT,CASSRPSIGELFF
TRBV7-8,TRBJ2-5,few,NA,TGTGCCAGCAGCTGGGACTGGGGCGAGACCCAGTACTTC,CASSWDWGETQYF
TRBV20-1,TRBJ2-1,NA,NA,TGCAGTGCTAGTGATTACAATGAGCAGTTCTTC,CSASDYNEQFF
TRBV4-2,TRBJ1-1,NA,NA,TGTGCCAGCAGCCAAGGGCCCTGGGACGGGGGCACTGAAGCTTTCTTT,CASSQGPWDGGTEAFF